The 10 T cell receptor beta chains below all came from one sample that was sequenced in a study of T cell responses to AZD1222 COVID-19 vaccine. Here immunoSEQ multiplex PCR was the method, and the copy in TCRdb shows in-frame clones only, minus some. The sample has about 190,000 clones; approximately 94% are singletons. The specimen comprised peripheral blood, sampled on day 0 of AZD1222 vaccination. The receptor source for this set is an adult in good health.

This clone was seen only once. The chain links TRBV5-1 to TRBJ1-1; 8 positions match TRBD1. The germline V gene has CDR1 SGHRS and CDR2 YFSETQ. CDR3 length equals 14 residues. J gave up 4 bases and V 3 bases, and 5 bases lay outside the gene matches. The CDR3 bases are TGCGCCAGCAGCTCGGGACAGGCCGTCACTGAAGCTTTCTTT. This encodes CASSSGQAVTEAFF.

The J gene is TRBJ2-7, the V gene TRBV21-1; the tabulated D call, TRBD1, remains unverified against the DNA. TRBV21-1 is marked as a pseudogene. The CDR3 length is 14 residues. CDR3 nucleotides: TGTGCCAGCAGCAAGCGGGACAGTTCTTACGAGCAGTACTTC. The encoded protein is CASSKRDSSYEQYF.

The chain has TRBV2 and TRBJ1-1, with D unclear. Germline CDR1 SNHLY, CDR2 FYNNEI. Trimming cost V 6 bases and J 5 bases, with 4 bases left between them. The CDR3 spans 10 residues. In DNA, the CDR3 is TGTGCCAGCAGGGGGACTGAAGCTTTCTTT. This encodes CASRGTEAFF.

V is TRBV5-6 and J is TRBJ1-4; 7 bases align to TRBD1. The CDR3 is 13 residues long. The trim removed 0 bases at V and 10 bases at J, leaving 3 bases unmatched. Germline V CDR1 and CDR2: SGHDT, YYEEEE. CDR3 region: CASSLDGTVKLFF. The CDR3, as DNA: TGTGCCAGCAGCTTGGATGGGACAGTAAAACTGTTTTTT.

The V and J genes are TRBV9 and TRBJ2-3, with 10 bases identical to TRBD2. The CDR3 length is 16 residues. J was trimmed by 1 base and V by 4 bases; bases with no gene match: 6. Germline V CDR1 and CDR2: SGDLS, YYNGEE. CDR3 sequence reads: CASSRIAGGGTDTQYF. CDR3 DNA sequence: TGTGCCAGCAGCCGCATAGCGGGAGGTGGCACAGATACGCAGTATTTT.

This chain uses TRBV5-1 with TRBJ1-1; D ambiguous. CDR1 and CDR2 (germline): SGHRS, YFSETQ. There are 17 residues in the CDR3. V was pared by 1 base and J by 4 bases, with 20 bases between. CDR3: CASSLSGPAAGRTEAFF. As DNA, the CDR3 is TGCGCCAGCAGCTTGTCAGGCCCAGCCGCCGGACGCACTGAAGCTTTCTTT.

This clone was observed a few times. The chain recombines TRBV30 with TRBJ1-1, with D possibly being TRBD1 (6 bases). With 0 bases removed from V and 3 bases from J, the gap between germline ends came to 8 bases. Germline V gene sequence: CDR1 GTSNPN, CDR2 SVGIG (reference sequence). CDR3 size: 13 residues. CDR3 nucleotides: TGTGCCTGGAGTGTAGGGGGTTACACTGAAGCTTTCTTT. Translating gives CAWSVGGYTEAFF. Full variable domain (outside the CDR3, taken from reference TRBV30 and TRBJ1-1): SQTIHQWPATLVQPVGSPLSLECTVEGTSNPNLYWYRQAAGRGLQLLFYSVGIGQISSEVPQNLSASRPQDRQFILSSKKLLLSDSGFYLCAWSVGGYTEAFFGQGTRLTVV.

The chain joins TRBV24-1 to TRBJ2-1, with a tentative D call TRBD2 (5 bases). V dropped 1 base and J dropped 0 bases, with 9 bases sitting between them. The CDR3 length is 16 residues. Germline V gene sequence: CDR1 KGHDR, CDR2 SFDVKD. CDR3 residues: CATSDFKGVSYNEQFF. CDR3 DNA sequence: TGTGCCACCAGTGATTTTAAGGGAGTCTCCTACAATGAGCAGTTCTTC.

V usage is TRBV5-4 and J usage is TRBJ2-3; no definite D call. The ends were cut back, 4 bases at V and 1 base at J, with 10 bases in the middle. The CDR3 consists of 14 residues. CDR1 and CDR2 (germline): SGHNT, YYREEE (reference sequence). In nucleotides, the CDR3 is TGTGCCAGCAGCACCGGACCCGGCACAGATACGCAGTATTTT. As protein: CASSTGPGTDTQYF.

J is TRBJ2-7 and V is TRBV18; 7 nucleotides agree with TRBD1. V shed 3 bases, J shed 2 bases, and the junction held 7 bases outside the gene matches. CDR1 and CDR2 (germline): KGHSH, LQKENI. The CDR3 extends over 15 amino acids. The CDR3 DNA reads TGTGCCAGCTCACCGACAGGGTTCGGGACCTACGAGCAGTACTTC. Translating it yields CASSPTGFGTYEQYF. Full variable domain (outside the CDR3, taken from reference TRBV18 and TRBJ2-7): NAGVMQNPRHLVRRRGQEARLRCSPMKGHSHVYWYRQLPEEGLKFMVYLQKENIIDESGMPKERFSAEFPKEGPSILRIQQVVRGDSAAYFCASSPTGFGTYEQYFGPGTRLTVT.